A selection of T cell receptor beta chains follows, all from one sample in a study of CD8 T cells in ankylosing spondylitis. One entry per CDR3 protein, called by TCRdb with MiXCR from the 5' RACE reads. Of fewer than 130,000 distinct CDR3 sequences listed, more than 20% are singletons. The sequencing sample was made of synovial fluid, either unsorted or a sorted T cell fraction (not recorded which). All receptors come from a male donor with ankylosing spondylitis. The CDR3 runs from the conserved cysteine through the conserved F or W. The D gene is left open where the match is weak. Expanded clones get a size class; other rows say once, few or many, or leave the size out.

CDR3 protein,CDR3 DNA,clone size,J gene,D gene,V gene
CAIPTGGWTEAFF,TGCGCCATCCCGACAGGAGGGTGGACTGAAGCTTTCTTT,NA,TRBJ1-1,NA,TRBV10-2
CASSPRRKPNYGYTF,TGTGCCAGTAGTCCGCGGAGGAAGCCGAACTATGGCTACACCTTC,few,TRBJ1-2,NA,TRBV19
CASSSDNRDSHGYTF,TGTGCCAGCAGTTCGGACAACCGGGACAGCCATGGCTACACCTTC,NA,TRBJ1-2,TRBD1,TRBV12-3/TRBV12-4
CASSRTGSGDYGYTF,TGTGCCAGCAGCCGGACAGGGTCGGGGGACTATGGCTACACCTTC,few,TRBJ1-2,TRBD1,TRBV12-3/TRBV12-4
CASSPQTDTYEQYF,TGTGCCAGCTCACCACAGACGGATACCTACGAGCAGTACTTC,NA,TRBJ2-7,NA,TRBV18
CASSGPTGGPYNEQFF,TGTGCCAGCAGTGGACCGACAGGGGGCCCCTACAATGAGCAGTTCTTC,NA,TRBJ2-1,TRBD1,TRBV6-1
CASSLRGTGSEKLFF,TGTGCCAGCAGCTTGAGGGGGACAGGGAGTGAAAAACTGTTTTTT,many,TRBJ1-4,TRBD1,TRBV7-9
CSVGEGPAHNEQFF,TGCAGCGTTGGAGAGGGCCCTGCACACAATGAGCAGTTCTTC,NA,TRBJ2-1,NA,TRBV29-1
CASSTNAGQGANEQFF,TGTGCCAGCAGCACCAACGCAGGACAGGGGGCTAATGAGCAGTTCTTC,NA,TRBJ2-1,TRBD1,TRBV5-4
CSVGGAGSSYNEQFF,TGCAGCGTTGGGGGGGCGGGGAGCTCCTACAATGAGCAGTTCTTC,few,TRBJ2-1,NA,TRBV29-1
CAISEPNRGWTDTQYF,TGTGCCATCAGTGAGCCTAACAGGGGCTGGACAGATACGCAGTATTTT,NA,TRBJ2-3,TRBD1,TRBV10-3
CSALPGQSSSYNEQFF,TGCAGCGCACTGCCCGGACAGTCAAGCTCCTACAATGAGCAGTTCTTC,few,TRBJ2-1,NA,TRBV29-1
CASSFSRANVLTF,TGTGCCAGCAGTTTTAGCAGGGCCAACGTCCTGACTTTC,NA,TRBJ2-6,NA,TRBV27
CSARKGHTEAFF,TGCAGTGCTAGGAAGGGACACACTGAAGCTTTCTTT,few,TRBJ1-1,NA,TRBV20-1
CASSYLSRTFF,TGTGCCAGCAGTTATCTCAGCAGGACTTTCTTT,NA,TRBJ1-1,NA,TRBV27
CATSRGSSLNEQFF,TGTGCCACCAGTAGGGGCAGCTCGTTGAATGAGCAGTTCTTC,NA,TRBJ2-1,NA,TRBV24-1
CSVDLSGRYGYTF,TGCAGCGTTGATTTATCAGGGAGGTATGGCTACACCTTC,many,TRBJ1-2,NA,TRBV29-1
CSASGIYNEQFF,TGCAGTGCTAGCGGGATTTACAATGAGCAGTTCTTC,NA,TRBJ2-1,NA,TRBV20-1
CSASGGQGKNQPQHF,TGCAGTGCGTCGGGGGGACAGGGGAAGAACCAGCCCCAGCATTTT,once,TRBJ1-5,TRBD1,TRBV20-1
CASSLGGLAGLYNEQFF,TGCGCCAGCAGCTTGGGAGGTCTAGCGGGACTATACAATGAGCAGTTCTTC,few,TRBJ2-1,TRBD2,TRBV5-1
CASSYGPPSYEQYF,TGTGCCAGCAGTTACGGACCGCCCTCCTACGAGCAGTACTTC,NA,TRBJ2-7,NA,TRBV6-5
CSVTSGVDTQYF,TGCAGTGTGACTAGCGGGGTAGATACGCAGTATTTT,many,TRBJ2-3,TRBD2,TRBV20-1
CASSRGQFATNEKLFF,TGTGCCAGCAGCCGGGGACAGTTTGCAACTAATGAAAAACTGTTTTTT,NA,TRBJ1-4,TRBD1,TRBV7-2
CASSIDRVPTEAFF,TGTGCCAGCAGCATAGACAGGGTGCCCACTGAAGCTTTCTTT,many,TRBJ1-1,TRBD1,TRBV7-8
CASSLNGGIAEAFF,TGCGCCAGCAGTCTTAACGGGGGAATCGCTGAAGCTTTCTTT,NA,TRBJ1-1,NA,TRBV5-1
CASMKRSSGSGGETQYF,TGTGCCAGCATGAAAAGGTCTAGCGGGAGCGGAGGAGAGACCCAGTACTTC,NA,TRBJ2-5,TRBD2,TRBV11-3
CASSSGVLDTEAFF,TGTGCCAGCAGCTCAGGGGTACTGGACACTGAAGCTTTCTTT,few,TRBJ1-1,NA,TRBV7-9
CASSRRTGHDEQFF,TGTGCCAGCAGCCGAAGGACAGGACATGATGAGCAGTTCTTC,many,TRBJ2-1,TRBD1,TRBV5-8
CASSLPRGDAGGKLFF,TGTGCCAGCAGTCTCCCCCGGGGTGATGCTGGAGGAAAACTGTTTTTT,many,TRBJ1-4,NA,TRBV12-3/TRBV12-4